The subject of this entry is one T cell receptor (beta chain). Its antigen is as yet unknown. The CDR3 covers 15 residues. Trimming pared 0 bases from V and 0 bases from J, leaving 8 bases between. Germline CDR1 and CDR2: SEHNR and FQNEAQ (reference sequence). The time point: newly diagnosed GD, antithyroid drugs for less than 3 months. After RNA was extracted from PBMCs, the TCR library was made from it. These data come from a study of regulatory T cells in long-lasting Graves disease. Sequencing libraries for TCR beta were prepared with iRepertoire HTBI primers and Arm-PCR of CDR3 regions. Each CDR3 protein gets one entry after TCRdb re-called the multiplex PCR reads with MiXCR. The sample lists roughly 420,000 distinct CDR3 sequences; around 16% were seen once. Overall study findings and caveats: Those with persistent disease had in common more public clonotypes (roughly 3,000) than new patients (approximately 970). What was studied was peripheral blood only, and not thyroid tissue. Persistent cases favored TRBV28, TRBJ1-2 and TRBJ2-5.

The TCR was taken from a female donor with Graves disease. Here the sequenced sample was peripheral blood mononuclear cells (PBMCs), taken at new diagnosis, from a patient treated with antithyroid drugs. The chain carries TRBV7-9 and TRBJ2-5; D is ambiguous. The CDR3: CASSLAGPHQETQYF. CDR3 DNA sequence: TGTGCCAGCAGCTTAGCCGGGCCCCACCAAGAGACCCAGTACTTC.